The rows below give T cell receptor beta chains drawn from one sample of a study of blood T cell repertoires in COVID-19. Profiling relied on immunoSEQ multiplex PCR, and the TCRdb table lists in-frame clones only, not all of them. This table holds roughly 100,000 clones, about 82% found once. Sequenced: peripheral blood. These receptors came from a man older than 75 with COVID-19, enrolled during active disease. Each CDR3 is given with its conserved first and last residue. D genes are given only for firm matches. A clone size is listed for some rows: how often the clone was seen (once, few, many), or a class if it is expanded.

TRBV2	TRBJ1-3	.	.	TGTGCCAGCAGTGCGGGGTTCTCTGGAAACACCATATATTTT	CASSAGFSGNTIYF
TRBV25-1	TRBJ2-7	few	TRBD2	TGTGCCAGCAGTGAACAGGGTGGGACTACCTCCTACGAGCAGTACTTC	CASSEQGGTTSYEQYF
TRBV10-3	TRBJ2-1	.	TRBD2	TGTGCCATGCGGACTAGCGGGAGTTTAGATGAGCAGTTCTTC	CAMRTSGSLDEQFF
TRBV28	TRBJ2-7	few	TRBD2	TGTGCCAGCTTTAGCGGGAGGTACGAGCAGTACTTC	CASFSGRYEQYF
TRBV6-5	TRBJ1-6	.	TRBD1	TGTGCCAGCAGTTCCCGGGACAGTAGAAGGAGTTCACCCCTCCACTTT	CASSSRDSRRSSPLHF
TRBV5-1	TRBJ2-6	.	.	TGCGCCAGCAGCCTCAGGGACTCTGGGGCCAACGTCCTGACTTTC	CASSLRDSGANVLTF
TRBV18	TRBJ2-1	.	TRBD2	TGTGCCAGCTCACTCGGGACTAGCGGCGTGGATGAGCAGTTCTTC	CASSLGTSGVDEQFF
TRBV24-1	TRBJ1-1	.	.	TGTGCCACCAGTGATAGCAGGGCACTAAACACTGAAGCTTTCTTT	CATSDSRALNTEAFF
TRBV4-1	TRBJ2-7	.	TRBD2	TGCGCCAGCAGCCAAGACCCGGGACTAGCGGGAGGGCCACTCTACGAGCAGTACTTC	CASSQDPGLAGGPLYEQYF
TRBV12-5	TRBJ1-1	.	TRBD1	TGTGCTAGTGGGCAAACAGGGGGCCGGGAAGCTTTCTTT	CASGQTGGREAFF
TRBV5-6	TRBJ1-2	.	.	TGTGCCAGCAGCGAGGATCCTGGGGGCTACACCTTC	CASSEDPGGYTF
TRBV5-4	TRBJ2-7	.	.	TGTGCCAGCAGCTTGTCGACTACGAACGAGCAGTACTTC	CASSLSTTNEQYF
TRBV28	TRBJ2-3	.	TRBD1	TGTGCCAGCAGTTTTACGGACAGGGTTGAAGATACGCAGTATTTT	CASSFTDRVEDTQYF
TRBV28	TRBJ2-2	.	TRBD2	TGTGCCAGCAGTCCCCTAGCGGGAGATTTCACCGGGGAGCTGTTTTTT	CASSPLAGDFTGELFF
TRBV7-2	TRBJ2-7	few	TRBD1	TGTGCCAGCAGCACAGACAGGGCCGTCCCCGAGCAGTACTTC	CASSTDRAVPEQYF
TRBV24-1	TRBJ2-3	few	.	TGTGCCACCAGTGACGGAGACACAGATACGCAGTATTTT	CATSDGDTDTQYF